This T cell receptor beta chain was profiled in a study of lymphopenia after photon versus proton radiotherapy. Points from the study as a whole: Relative stability marked proton patients; photon patients lost diversity and naive cells. Better survival with proton therapy was suggested as possible, not demonstrated. After lymphocyte nadir, photon-treated repertoires showed oligoclonal expansion, especially CD8+ Temra.

The CDR3 is 14 residues long. Trimming left V 0 bases short and J 4 bases short, with 7 bases between. CDR1 and CDR2 (germline): SGHRS, YFSETQ. Concerning this clone: What it recognizes is unknown.

The data were produced by immunoSEQ multiplex PCR, yet TCRdb's version contains in-frame clones alone and is incomplete. This sample carries 89,000 or so clones, 80% to 90% of them seen once, and the ten largest clones take over 1.1%. The sequencing used peripheral blood, collected from a patient treated with proton-based radiotherapy. This TCR derives from a man aged 55-75 years with pancreatic cancer. This rearrangement joins TRBV5-1 to TRBJ2-2; D gene ambiguous. As DNA, the CDR3 is TGCGCCAGCAGCTTGGTTATGGCCACCGGGGAGCTGTTTTTT. The encoded protein is CASSLVMATGELFF.